The 21 T cell receptor beta chains listed next were all sequenced from one sample in a study of blood T cell repertoires in COVID-19. TCRdb's copy holds only in-frame clones and misses some; the assay was immunoSEQ multiplex PCR. The data contain about 310,000 clones, roughly 90% of them singletons. Sequenced input: PBMCs or T cells enriched from blood (not recorded which). The receptors here all came from a woman younger than 30 with acute COVID-19.

Of note for this clone: Within the sample, other DNA sequences also encode this same CDR3. V is TRBV12-3 or TRBV12-4 and J is TRBJ1-6; D might be TRBD1 (6 bases). This CDR3 has 13 amino acids. Between the trimmed V and J ends, which lost 6 bases and 7 bases, there was a span of 10 bases. The CDR3 region is CASSDQGNSPLHF. CDR3 in DNA: TGTGCCAGCAGCGATCAGGGGAATTCACCCCTCCACTTT.

The chain joins TRBV7-9 to TRBJ2-3; 9 bases map to TRBD2. The CDR3 has 17 residues. Germline CDR1 SEHNR, CDR2 FQNEAQ (reference sequence). V was pared by 4 bases and J by 6 bases, with 14 bases of the junction left unmatched. This chain's CDR3 is CASSSPSGGRGRDTQYF. The DNA for the CDR3 is TGTGCCAGCAGCTCCCCCTCTGGCGGGAGGGGCCGGGATACGCAGTATTTT. Full variable domain (rest looked up from reference TRBV7-9 and TRBJ2-3): DTGVSQNPRHKITKRGQNVTFRCDPISEHNRLYWYRQTLGQGPEFLTYFQNEAQLEKSRLLSDRFSAERPKGSFSTLEIQRTEQGDSAMYLCASSSPSGGRGRDTQYFGPGTRLTVL.

The chain carries TRBV13 and TRBJ2-6, with a weak D call TRBD1 (6 bases). Trimming left V 9 bases short and J 2 bases short, with 11 bases between. This CDR3 region has 14 residues. The germline V gene encodes CDR1 PRHDT and CDR2 FYEKMQ (reference sequence). The CDR3 coding sequence is TGTGCCAGTAGTACAGGGCCTGGGGCCAACGTCCTGACTTTC. As protein: CASSTGPGANVLTF.

This clone was picked up one time. This sequence joins TRBV27 and TRBJ1-2; TRBD1 aligns across 9 bases. CDR1 is MNHEY and CDR2 is SMNVEV in the germline V gene (reference sequence). CDR3 length: 13 residues. J lost 5 bases, V lost 2 bases, and 0 bases had no gene match. The CDR3 spells CASSLGQGYGYTF. The CDR3 coding sequence is TGTGCCAGCAGTTTAGGACAGGGGTATGGCTACACCTTC.

CDR3 in DNA: TGTGCCAGTAGTCGGGACACCTCCTCCTCCACTGAAGCTTTCTTT. Its protein product is CASSRDTSSSTEAFF. The chain combines TRBV19 with TRBJ1-1, with a weak D call TRBD1 (6 bases). The CDR3 extends over 15 amino acids. Germline CDR1 LNHDA, CDR2 SQIVND (reference sequence). V lost 5 bases to trimming and J lost 4 bases, with 17 bases between them.

V usage is TRBV27 and J usage is TRBJ2-1; D perhaps matches TRBD2 (7 bases). Germline V gives CDR1 MNHEY, CDR2 SMNVEV (reference sequence). The V and J ends lost 2 bases and 4 bases respectively, with 12 bases between them. The length of the CDR3 is 15 residues. CDR3 nucleotide sequence: TGTGCCAGCAGTTTAAGGGGGGGCATGTACAATGAGCAGTTCTTC. Protein product: CASSLRGGMYNEQFF.

V and J are TRBV30 and TRBJ1-4, with a tentative D call TRBD1 (6 bases). CDR1 and CDR2 from the germline V gene are GTSNPN and SVGIG (reference sequence). The CDR3 spans 13 residues. V lost 5 bases and J lost 8, with 15 bases in between. The CDR3 spells CAWEQGRREKLFF. The CDR3 bases are TGTGCCTGGGAACAGGGCCGGAGGGAAAAACTGTTTTTT.

This chain connects TRBV6-4 to TRBJ2-7; TRBD1 is a possible D gene (5 bases). CDR1 is MRHNA and CDR2 is SNTAGT in the germline V gene. V was cut by 6 bases and J by 6 bases, with 15 bases left in between. This CDR3 is 13 amino acids long. CDR3 sequence: CASSQDRFGEQYF. CDR3 nucleotide sequence: TGTGCCAGCAGCCAAGACAGATTCGGCGAGCAGTACTTC.

The V gene is TRBV4-2, the J gene TRBJ2-5; tentative D call: TRBD2 (5 bases). Germline V CDR1 and CDR2: LGHNA, YNFKEQ. CDR3 length: 14 amino acids. Trimming pared 0 bases from V and 7 bases from J, leaving 12 bases between. CDR3: CASSQDDLRGTQYF. CDR3 sequence (DNA): TGTGCCAGCAGCCAAGACGACCTCCGGGGGACCCAGTACTTC.

This chain joins TRBV28 and TRBJ1-6; D call uncertain. V lost 1 base, J lost 9 bases, and 19 bases lay in between. The germline V gene has CDR1 MDHEN and CDR2 SYDVKM. CDR3 length: 17 amino acids. CDR3 region: CASSLFVGMGKGSPLHF. The CDR3 DNA reads as TGTGCCAGCAGTTTATTCGTCGGGATGGGAAAGGGTTCACCCCTCCACTTT.

V is TRBV28 and J is TRBJ2-5; TRBD2 agrees at 10 bases. CDR1 and CDR2 (germline): MDHEN, SYDVKM. The ends lost 6 bases at V and 4 bases at J; junction bases unmatched: 5. The CDR3 sequence is 14 residues long. The chain's CDR3 is CASSKREGAETQYF. The CDR3 DNA is TGTGCCAGCAGCAAGCGGGAGGGAGCAGAGACCCAGTACTTC.

This chain joins TRBV10-3 and TRBJ1-3; 9 nucleotides agree with TRBD1. The V and J ends lost 7 bases and 6 bases, in that order; junction bases with no gene match: 10. Germline-derived CDR1 and CDR2 are ENHRY and SYGVKD. This CDR3 region has 15 residues. This CDR3 is CAIKRGQGVENTIYF. The CDR3 DNA reads as TGTGCCATCAAAAGGGGACAGGGCGTCGAAAACACCATATATTTT.

This sequence joins TRBV28 and TRBJ1-1; D is unresolved. This CDR3 is 14 amino acids long. The ends were cut back, 2 bases at V and 1 base at J, with 8 bases in the middle. Germline V lookup: CDR1 MDHEN, CDR2 SYDVKM. CDR3 DNA: TGTGCCAGCAGTTTAATGAACAGGAACACTGAAGCTTTCTTT. Translation gives CASSLMNRNTEAFF.

This chain joins TRBV3-1 (or the pseudogene TRBV3-2) and TRBJ2-3; 7 bases align to TRBD1. The CDR3 sequence is 15 residues long. V dropped 0 bases and J dropped 1; count of bases not matched to a gene: 1. Germline lookup yields CDR1 LGHDT and CDR2 YNNKEL (reference sequence). The CDR3 DNA sequence: TGTGCCAGCAGCCAAGAGGGGACAGGCACAGATACGCAGTATTTT. It is translated as CASSQEGTGTDTQYF.

The V gene is TRBV6-5, the J gene TRBJ1-4; no clear D gene. Trimming cost V 4 bases and J 7 bases, with 19 bases left between them. From germline, CDR1 is MNHEY and CDR2 SVGAGI. The CDR3 has 16 residues. The CDR3 sequence is CASSLRGGGNSEKLFF. CDR3 coding DNA: TGTGCCAGCAGTTTGCGGGGAGGAGGGAACAGTGAAAAACTGTTTTTT.

CDR3 coding DNA: TGTGCCAACAAACGTGGGGACAGGGGAAACAATGAGCAGTTCTTC. Amino acid sequence: CANKRGDRGNNEQFF. V is TRBV27 and J is TRBJ2-1; 10 bases fit TRBD1. Unmatched junction bases numbered 11, after V lost 10 bases and J lost 5 bases. The CDR3 is 15 residues long. The germline gives CDR1 MNHEY, CDR2 SMNVEV (reference sequence).

The chain combines TRBV20-1 with TRBJ1-5, with a possible D match to TRBD1 (5 bases). Germline V lookup: CDR1 DFQATT, CDR2 SNEGSKA (reference sequence). The CDR3 totals 15 residues. Trimming took 3 bases from V and 9 from J, leaving 21 bases between them. For the CDR3, the DNA is TGCAGTGCTAGTGGTTCGGGGAGGGGTGGTCGGCCCCAGCATTTT. Residues: CSASGSGRGGRPQHF.

The genes are TRBV18 and TRBJ2-1; 7 nucleotides agree with TRBD1. In germline, CDR1 is KGHSH, CDR2 LQKENI. V gave up 3 bases and J gave up 0 bases; unmatched junction bases: 2. This CDR3 is 15 amino acids long. This chain's CDR3 is CASSPDRASYNEQFF. The CDR3, as DNA: TGTGCCAGCTCACCTGACAGGGCCTCCTACAATGAGCAGTTCTTC.

This chain links TRBV10-3 with TRBJ1-2, with TRBD1 matching 7 bases. V was pared by 8 bases and J by 5 bases, with 11 bases of the junction left unmatched. Germline loops: CDR1 ENHRY, CDR2 SYGVKD. CDR3 length: 14 amino acids. CDR3 loop: CAIGTIGTDYGYTF. In DNA form, the CDR3 reads TGTGCCATCGGAACCATCGGGACAGATTATGGCTACACCTTC.

The V call is TRBV2, the J call TRBJ2-5; D is undetermined. This CDR3 has 11 amino acids. Per germline, CDR1 SNHLY and CDR2 FYNNEI. The V end lost 6 bases, the J end lost 11 bases, and 13 bases lay between the germline ends. This chain's CDR3 is CASSVKQRQYF. The CDR3 DNA reads TGTGCCAGCAGCGTCAAACAACGACAGTACTTC. The entire variable domain, with the rest obtained from reference TRBV2 and TRBJ2-5, is as follows: EPEVTQTPSHQVTQMGQEVILRCVPISNHLYFYWYRQILGQKVEFLVSFYNNEISEKSEIFDDQFSVERPDGSNFTLKIRSTKLEDSAMYFCASSVKQRQYFGPGTRLLVL.

This clone was counted between two and nine times. This chain links TRBV4-2 with TRBJ2-7; 11 bases are shared with TRBD2. Trimming removed 1 base from V and 0 bases from J; junction bases left unmatched: 8. The CDR3 sequence is 18 residues long. The germline gives CDR1 LGHNA, CDR2 YNFKEQ. The CDR3 DNA reads TGTGCCAGCAGCCAAGGAGGTCGACTAGCGGGGAGCTCCTACGAGCAGTACTTC. Protein: CASSQGGRLAGSSYEQYF.